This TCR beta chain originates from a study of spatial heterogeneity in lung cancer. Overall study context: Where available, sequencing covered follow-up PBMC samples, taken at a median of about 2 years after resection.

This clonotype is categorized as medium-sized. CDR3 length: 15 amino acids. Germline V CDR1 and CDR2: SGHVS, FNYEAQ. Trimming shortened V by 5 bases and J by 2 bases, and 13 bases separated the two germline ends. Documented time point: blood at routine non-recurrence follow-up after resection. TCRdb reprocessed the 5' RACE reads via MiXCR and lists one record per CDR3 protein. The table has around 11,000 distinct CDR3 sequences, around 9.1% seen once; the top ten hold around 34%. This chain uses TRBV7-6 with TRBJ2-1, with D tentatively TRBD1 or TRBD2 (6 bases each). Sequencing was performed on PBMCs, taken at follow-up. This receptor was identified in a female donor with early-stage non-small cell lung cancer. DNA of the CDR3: TGTGCCAGCAGCCCGGGGGCGGCAACCTACAATGAGCAGTTCTTC. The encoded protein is CASSPGAATYNEQFF.